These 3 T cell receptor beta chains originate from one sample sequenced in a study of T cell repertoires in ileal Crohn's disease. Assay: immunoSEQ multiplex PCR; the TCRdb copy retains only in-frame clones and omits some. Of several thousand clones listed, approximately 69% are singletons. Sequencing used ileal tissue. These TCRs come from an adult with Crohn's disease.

CDR3 nucleotide sequence: TGTGCCAGCAGTAGGACAGGGCCCAAAGGAACCCAGTACTTC. Translating it yields CASSRTGPKGTQYF. V usage is TRBV6-1 and J usage is TRBJ2-5; 8 bases align to TRBD1. Germline V gives CDR1 MNHNS, CDR2 SASEGT. The trim removed 5 bases at V and 8 bases at J, leaving 10 bases unmatched. The CDR3 spans 14 residues.

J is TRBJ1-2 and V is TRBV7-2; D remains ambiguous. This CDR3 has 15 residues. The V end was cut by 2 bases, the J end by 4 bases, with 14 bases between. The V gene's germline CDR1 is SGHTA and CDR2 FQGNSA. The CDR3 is CASSLNPGTIYGYTF. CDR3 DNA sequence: TGTGCCAGCAGCTTAAATCCAGGAACAATCTATGGCTACACCTTC.

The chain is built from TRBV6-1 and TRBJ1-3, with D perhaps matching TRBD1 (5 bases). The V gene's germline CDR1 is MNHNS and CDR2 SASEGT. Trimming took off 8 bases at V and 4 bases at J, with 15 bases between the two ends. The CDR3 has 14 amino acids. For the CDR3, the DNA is TGTGCCAGCCAACTACAGGTTTCGGGAAACACCATATATTTT. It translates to CASQLQVSGNTIYF.